The following is a TCR beta chain sequence with its context. What it binds is unknown. Reverse transcription of about 0.5 to 1 ug RNA was performed with random hexamers. An immunoSEQ multiplex PCR generated amplified TCR beta CDR3 products spanning 54 Vbeta and 13 Jbeta. One entry per CDR3 protein, called by TCRdb with MiXCR from the immunoSEQ multiplex PCR reads. The table has around 150,000 distinct CDR3 sequences, 95% seen once. The V and J ends lost 2 bases and 11 bases, in that order; junction bases with no gene match: 14. The CDR3 sequence is 15 residues long. Per germline, CDR1 MGHRA and CDR2 YSYEKL. The source of the sample is a study of CD8 T cells in Susac syndrome. From blood CD8+ and CD4+ T cells, TCR beta sequences were generated. Study-level points and caveats: Clonal CD8+ expansion in Susac was highest in TEMRA cells and active patients.

This TCR was recovered from a human donor with Susac syndrome. The rearrangement uses TRBV4-1 and TRBJ1-1; 7 positions match TRBD1. The specimen was CD8+ T cells from PBMCs. CDR3 protein: CASSQPLTGLGKAFF. DNA of the CDR3: TGCGCCAGCAGCCAACCTTTGACAGGGCTGGGTAAGGCTTTCTTT.